The present T cell receptor (beta chain) was sequenced within a study of blood T cells in healthy people across ages. Study-wide points: Naive CD4+ cell counts and diversity both ran higher in long-lived than in aged donors.

Germline CDR1 is SEHNR and CDR2 is FQNEAQ (reference sequence). The CDR3 covers 16 residues. V gave up 3 bases and J gave up 3 bases, with 16 bases separating them. A sample-barcoded 5' primer and a J-beta primer mix were used in a second PCR of about 7 to 12 cycles. TCRdb called the 5' RACE reads again in MiXCR, with one record for every CDR3 protein. The sample lists around 400,000 distinct CDR3 sequences; 45% to 65% were seen once. As for this clonotype: Its target is not known.

Total RNA extracted from each sample amounted to at least 5.5 micrograms. The specimen was blood. This sequence was found in a man aged 60-69 years in good health. This rearrangement joins TRBV7-9 to TRBJ2-3; possibly TRBD1 or TRBD2 for D (5 bases each). Here the CDR3 DNA reads TGTGCCAGCAGCTTGGGACGAGGGACCCCAACAGATACGCAGTATTTT. Protein sequence: CASSLGRGTPTDTQYF. Complete variable domain (other parts from reference TRBV7-9 and TRBJ2-3): DTGVSQNPRHKITKRGQNVTFRCDPISEHNRLYWYRQTLGQGPEFLTYFQNEAQLEKSRLLSDRFSAERPKGSFSTLEIQRTEQGDSAMYLCASSLGRGTPTDTQYFGPGTRLTVL.